This T cell receptor (beta chain) appears in the sequencing data of a study of T-cell memory formation after mild COVID-19. On the study more broadly: Most TCR clusters belonged to a single donor. Study-level results: Contracting CD4+ clones sat mainly in CM and EM; CD8+ in EMRA. Pre-infection memory carried some responding clones, suggesting that cross-reactive memory joined.

Each CDR3 protein gets one entry after TCRdb re-called the 5' RACE reads with MiXCR. Among some 130,000 distinct CDR3 sequences listed, about 25% were seen once. The germline CDR1 and CDR2 sequences are ENHRY and SYGVKD. The V end lost 11 bases, the J end lost 2 bases, and 16 bases lay between the germline ends. The CDR3 has 13 residues. To note about this clonotype: Its specificity is unknown.

V gene TRBV10-3 combines with J gene TRBJ2-7; TRBD2 is a possible D gene (5 bases). What was sequenced was PBMCs or a T cell subset sorted from them (not recorded which). This clonotype originated in an adult woman who had mild COVID-19 (a few samples of this study predate the infection). Cell type and time point are not known. The CDR3 spells CAFGGPFTYEQYF. CDR3 bases: TGTGCCTTTGGAGGTCCGTTTACCTACGAGCAGTACTTC.